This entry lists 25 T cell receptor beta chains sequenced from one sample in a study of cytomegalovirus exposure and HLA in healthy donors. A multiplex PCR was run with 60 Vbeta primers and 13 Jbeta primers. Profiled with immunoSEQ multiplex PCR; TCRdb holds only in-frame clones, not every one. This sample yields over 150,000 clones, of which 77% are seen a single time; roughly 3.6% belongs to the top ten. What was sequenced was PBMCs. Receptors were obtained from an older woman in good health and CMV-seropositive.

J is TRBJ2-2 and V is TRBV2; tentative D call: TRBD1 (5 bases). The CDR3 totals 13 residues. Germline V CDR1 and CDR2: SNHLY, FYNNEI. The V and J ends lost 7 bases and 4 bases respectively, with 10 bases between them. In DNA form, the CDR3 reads TGTGCCAGCACCTTGACAGCCACCGGGGAGCTGTTTTTT. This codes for CASTLTATGELFF.

CDR3 in amino acids: CSAREGGTQYF. CDR3 nucleotide sequence: TGCAGTGCTAGAGAGGGGGGGACGCAGTATTTT. The chain uses TRBV20-1 and TRBJ2-3; 7 bases are a match to TRBD2. Losses at the gene ends were 0 bases for V and 9 bases for J; bases not matched to a gene: 0. Germline CDR1 DFQATT, CDR2 SNEGSKA (reference sequence). This CDR3 has 11 residues.

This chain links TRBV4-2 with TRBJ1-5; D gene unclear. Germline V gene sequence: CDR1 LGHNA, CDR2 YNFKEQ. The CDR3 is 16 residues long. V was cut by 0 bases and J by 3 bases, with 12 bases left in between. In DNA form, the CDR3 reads TGTGCCAGCAGCCAAGATAGCGGAGTCTACAATCAGCCCCAGCATTTT. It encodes CASSQDSGVYNQPQHF.

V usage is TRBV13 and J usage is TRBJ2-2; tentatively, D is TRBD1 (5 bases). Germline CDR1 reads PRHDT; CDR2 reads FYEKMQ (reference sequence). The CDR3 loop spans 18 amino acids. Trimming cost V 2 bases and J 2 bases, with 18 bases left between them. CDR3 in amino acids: CASSLNLGLGPNTGELFF. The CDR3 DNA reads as TGTGCCAGCAGCTTAAATTTGGGGCTAGGCCCTAACACCGGGGAGCTGTTTTTT.

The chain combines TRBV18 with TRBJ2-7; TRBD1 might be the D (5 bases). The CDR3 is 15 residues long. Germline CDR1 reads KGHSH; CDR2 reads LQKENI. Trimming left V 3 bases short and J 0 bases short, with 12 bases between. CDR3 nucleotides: TGTGCCAGCTCACCGGACATGGCGAGCTCCTACGAGCAGTACTTC. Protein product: CASSPDMASSYEQYF.

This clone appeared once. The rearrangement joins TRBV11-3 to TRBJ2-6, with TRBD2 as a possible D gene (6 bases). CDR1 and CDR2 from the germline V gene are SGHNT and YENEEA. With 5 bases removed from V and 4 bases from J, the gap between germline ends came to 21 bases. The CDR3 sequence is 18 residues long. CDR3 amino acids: CASSPGPRAGSGANVLTF. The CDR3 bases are TGTGCCAGCAGCCCCGGTCCAAGGGCGGGGTCAGGGGCCAACGTCCTGACTTTC.

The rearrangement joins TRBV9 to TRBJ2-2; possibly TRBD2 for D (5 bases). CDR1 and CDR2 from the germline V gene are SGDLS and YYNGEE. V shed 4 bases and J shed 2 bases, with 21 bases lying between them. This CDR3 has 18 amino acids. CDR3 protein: CASSPQLGVISNTGELFF. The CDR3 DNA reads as TGTGCCAGCAGCCCACAGTTGGGAGTAATTTCAAACACCGGGGAGCTGTTTTTT.

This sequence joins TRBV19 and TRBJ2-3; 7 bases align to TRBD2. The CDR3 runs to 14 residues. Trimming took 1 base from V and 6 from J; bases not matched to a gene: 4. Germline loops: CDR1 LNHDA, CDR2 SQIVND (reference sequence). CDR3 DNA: TGTGCCAGTAGTATAGGGACTAGTGTGGATACGCAGTATTTT. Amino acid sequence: CASSIGTSVDTQYF. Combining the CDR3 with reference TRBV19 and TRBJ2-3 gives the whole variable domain DGGITQSPKYLFRKEGQNVTLSCEQNLNHDAMYWYRQDPGQGLRLIYYSQIVNDFQKGDIAEGYSVSREKKESFPLTVTSAQKNPTAFYLCASSIGTSVDTQYFGPGTRLTVL.

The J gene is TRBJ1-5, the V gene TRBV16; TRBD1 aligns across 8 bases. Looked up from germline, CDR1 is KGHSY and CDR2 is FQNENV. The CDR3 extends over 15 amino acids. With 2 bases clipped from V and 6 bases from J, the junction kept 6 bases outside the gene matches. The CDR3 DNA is TGTGCCAGCAGCCAAGGTCAGGGGGCGGGTCAGCCCCAGCATTTT. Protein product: CASSQGQGAGQPQHF.

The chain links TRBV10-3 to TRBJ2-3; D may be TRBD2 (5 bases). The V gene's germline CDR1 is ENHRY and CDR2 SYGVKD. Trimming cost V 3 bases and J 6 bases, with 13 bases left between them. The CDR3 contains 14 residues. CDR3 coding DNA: TGTGCCATCAGTGATCCCGGGGAAGGCGATACGCAGTATTTT. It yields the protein CAISDPGEGDTQYF.

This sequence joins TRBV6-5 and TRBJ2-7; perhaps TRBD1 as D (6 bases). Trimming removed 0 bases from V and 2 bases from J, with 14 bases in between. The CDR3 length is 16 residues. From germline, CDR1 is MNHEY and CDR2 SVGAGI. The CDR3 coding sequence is TGTGCCAGCAGTTACTCGCAGACAGGTTTGCCCTACGAGCAGTACTTC. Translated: CASSYSQTGLPYEQYF.

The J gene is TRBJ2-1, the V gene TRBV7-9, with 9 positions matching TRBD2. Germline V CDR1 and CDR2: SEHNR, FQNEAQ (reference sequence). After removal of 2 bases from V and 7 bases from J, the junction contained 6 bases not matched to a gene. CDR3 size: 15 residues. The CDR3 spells CASSLRAGGSNEQFF. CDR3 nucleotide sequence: TGTGCCAGCAGCTTAAGGGCGGGGGGGTCAAATGAGCAGTTCTTC.

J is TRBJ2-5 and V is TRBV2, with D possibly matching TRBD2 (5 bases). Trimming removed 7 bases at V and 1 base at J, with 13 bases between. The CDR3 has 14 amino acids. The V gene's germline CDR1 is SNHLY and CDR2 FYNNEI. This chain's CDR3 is CASTRDYLQETQYF. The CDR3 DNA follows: TGTGCCAGCACAAGAGACTACCTCCAAGAGACCCAGTACTTC.

The CDR3 DNA reads TGCGCCAGCAGCCAGCTCCCGGGGGGGACAGATACGCAGTATTTT. Translating it yields CASSQLPGGTDTQYF. The chain recombines TRBV4-1 with TRBJ2-3, with 8 bases fitting TRBD2. The CDR3 runs 15 residues. V trimming: 3 bases; J trimming: 3 bases; junction bases outside the gene matches: 5. In germline, CDR1 is MGHRA, CDR2 YSYEKL.

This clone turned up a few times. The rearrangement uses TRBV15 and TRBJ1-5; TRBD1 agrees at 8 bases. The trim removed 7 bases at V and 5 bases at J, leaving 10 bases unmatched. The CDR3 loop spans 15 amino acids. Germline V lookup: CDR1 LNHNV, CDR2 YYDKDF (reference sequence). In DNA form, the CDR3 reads TGTGCCACCAAAAAGACAGGGGTCGAGGATCAGCCCCAGCATTTT. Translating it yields CATKKTGVEDQPQHF.

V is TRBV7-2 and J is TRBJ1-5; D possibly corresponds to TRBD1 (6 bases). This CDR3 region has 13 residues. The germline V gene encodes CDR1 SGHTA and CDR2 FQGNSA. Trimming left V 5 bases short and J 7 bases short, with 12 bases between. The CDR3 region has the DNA TGTGCCAGCAGCCCAAGAGGGGGACAGCCCCAGCATTTT. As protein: CASSPRGGQPQHF. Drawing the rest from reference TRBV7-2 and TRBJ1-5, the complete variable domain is GAGVSQSPSNKVTEKGKDVELRCDPISGHTALYWYRQSLGQGLEFLIYFQGNSAPDKSGLPSDRFSAERTGGSVSTLTIQRTQQEDSAVYLCASSPRGGQPQHFGDGTRLSIL.

CDR3 nucleotide sequence: TGTGCCAGTAGTATGGAAAGGGGATACAATGAGCAGTTCTTC. Translated, it gives CASSMERGYNEQFF. This sequence joins TRBV19 and TRBJ2-1, with D maybe TRBD1 (5 bases). Between the trimmed V and J ends, which lost 3 bases and 4 bases, there was a span of 10 bases. This CDR3 has 14 residues. The germline CDR1 and CDR2 sequences are LNHDA and SQIVND (reference sequence).

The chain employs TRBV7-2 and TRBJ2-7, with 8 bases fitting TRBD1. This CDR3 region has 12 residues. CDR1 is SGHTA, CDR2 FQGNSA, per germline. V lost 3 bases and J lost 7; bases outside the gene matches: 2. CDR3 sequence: CASSLTGDEQYF. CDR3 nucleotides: TGTGCCAGCAGCTTGACAGGGGATGAGCAGTACTTC.

DNA for the CDR3: TGTGCCAGCAGTACTCCTAGCGGGAGTTTCGATGAGCAGTTCTTC. Translating gives CASSTPSGSFDEQFF. J is TRBJ2-1 and V is TRBV6-5; 10 nucleotides match TRBD2. Trimming took 5 bases from V and 8 from J; bases not matched to a gene: 9. This CDR3 contains 15 residues. CDR1 and CDR2 from the germline V gene are MNHEY and SVGAGI.

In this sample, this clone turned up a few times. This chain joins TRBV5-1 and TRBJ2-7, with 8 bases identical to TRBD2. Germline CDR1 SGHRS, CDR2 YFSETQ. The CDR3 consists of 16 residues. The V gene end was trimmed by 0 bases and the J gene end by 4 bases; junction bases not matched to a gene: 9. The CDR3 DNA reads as TGCGCCAGCAGCTTGGGGGTGCGGGGGGCCGCGTACGAGCAGTACTTC. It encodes CASSLGVRGAAYEQYF. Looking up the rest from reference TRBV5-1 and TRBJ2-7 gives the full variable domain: KAGVTQTPRYLIKTRGQQVTLSCSPISGHRSVSWYQQTPGQGLQFLFEYFSETQRNKGNFPGRFSGRQFSNSRSEMNVSTLELGDSALYLCASSLGVRGAAYEQYFGPGTRLTVT.

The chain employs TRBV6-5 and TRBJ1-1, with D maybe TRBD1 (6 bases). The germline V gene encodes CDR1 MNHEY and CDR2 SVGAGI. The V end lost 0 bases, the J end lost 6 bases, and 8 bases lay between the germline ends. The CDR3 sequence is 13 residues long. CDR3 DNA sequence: TGTGCCAGCAGTTACTCGACAGGCTCTGAAGCTTTCTTT. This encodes CASSYSTGSEAFF.

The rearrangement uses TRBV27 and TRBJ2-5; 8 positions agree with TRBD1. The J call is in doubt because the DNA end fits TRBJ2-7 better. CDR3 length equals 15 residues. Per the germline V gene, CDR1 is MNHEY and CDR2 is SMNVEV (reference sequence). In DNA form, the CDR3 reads TGTGCCAGCAGTTTGGCAACAGGGGGTCCCTACGAGCAGTACTTC. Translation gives CASSLATGGPYEQYF.

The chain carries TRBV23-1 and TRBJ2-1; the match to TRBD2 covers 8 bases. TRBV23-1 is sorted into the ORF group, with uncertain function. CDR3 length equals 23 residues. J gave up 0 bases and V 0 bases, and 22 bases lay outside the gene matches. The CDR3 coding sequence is TGCGCCAGCAGTCAATCTTTCCTGCCTTGGTTAGCGGGACTCCGGAGCTCCTACAATGAGCAGTTCTTC. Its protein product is CASSQSFLPWLAGLRSSYNEQFF.

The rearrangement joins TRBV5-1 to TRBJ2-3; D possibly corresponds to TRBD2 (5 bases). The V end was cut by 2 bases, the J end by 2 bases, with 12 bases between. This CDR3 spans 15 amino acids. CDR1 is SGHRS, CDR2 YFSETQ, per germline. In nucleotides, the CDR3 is TGCGCCAGCAGCTTAGTAGCGAGCAACACAGATACGCAGTATTTT. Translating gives CASSLVASNTDTQYF.

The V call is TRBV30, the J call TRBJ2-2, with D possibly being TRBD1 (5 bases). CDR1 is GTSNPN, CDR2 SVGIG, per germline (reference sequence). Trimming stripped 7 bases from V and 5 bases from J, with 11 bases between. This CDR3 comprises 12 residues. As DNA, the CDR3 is TGTGCCTCGACAGCTGGGACCGGGGAGCTGTTTTTT. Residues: CASTAGTGELFF.